The 8 T cell receptor beta chains below come from one sample, sequenced in a study of blood T cell repertoires in COVID-19. The protocol was immunoSEQ multiplex PCR, while the TCRdb copy is restricted to in-frame clones and leaves out a portion. The table shows approximately 150,000 clones, with roughly four fifths occurring only once. Input material: peripheral blood. Source of these receptors: a human donor in a cohort sampled during active COVID-19.

The V and J genes are TRBV7-2 and TRBJ1-1, with D tentatively TRBD1 (6 bases). V gave up 1 base and J gave up 1 base, with 10 bases separating them. The CDR3 is 15 residues long. Germline V gene lookup returns CDR1 SGHTA and CDR2 FQGNSA. The CDR3 is CASSLEGTRNTEAFF. The CDR3 DNA is TGTGCCAGCAGCTTAGAAGGGACACGGAACACTGAAGCTTTCTTT.

The chain joins TRBV28 to TRBJ1-2; D perhaps matches TRBD1 (6 bases). CDR3 size: 15 residues. The V gene lost 6 bases and the J gene lost 7 bases, with 21 bases spanning the gap. CDR1 and CDR2 (germline): MDHEN, SYDVKM. The CDR3 spells CASRNQGRGPSGYTF. The CDR3 DNA reads as TGTGCCAGCAGAAATCAGGGCAGGGGCCCCTCTGGCTACACCTTC.

V gene TRBV14 combines with J gene TRBJ2-7; 10 bases fit TRBD2. There are 16 residues in the CDR3. The V and J ends lost 5 bases and 2 bases, in that order; junction bases with no gene match: 9. Per germline, CDR1 SGHDN and CDR2 FVKESK. CDR3 in amino acids: CASSILPAGGTYEQYF. The CDR3 DNA sequence: TGTGCCAGCAGCATTCTCCCAGCGGGAGGGACCTACGAGCAGTACTTC. Complete variable domain (other parts from reference TRBV14 and TRBJ2-7): EAGVTQFPSHSVIEKGQTVTLRCDPISGHDNLYWYRRVMGKEIKFLLHFVKESKQDESGMPNNRFLAERTGGTYSTLKVQPAELEDSGVYFCASSILPAGGTYEQYFGPGTRLTVT.

This rearrangement joins TRBV5-6 to TRBJ2-7, with 8 nucleotides matching TRBD2. The CDR3 spans 14 residues. Germline assignment: CDR1 SGHDT and CDR2 YYEEEE. J lost 2 bases, V lost 4 bases, and 5 bases had no gene match. The CDR3 nucleotides are TGTGCCAGCAGCCCCCGGGAGGGAACCTACGAGCAGTACTTC. Its protein is CASSPREGTYEQYF.

In this sample, this clone turned up once. The chain joins TRBV7-9 to TRBJ1-2; D is undetermined. CDR1 SEHNR and CDR2 FQNEAQ come from the germline V gene (reference sequence). With 3 bases removed from V and 3 bases from J, the gap between germline ends came to 8 bases. This CDR3 comprises 13 residues. The CDR3 is CASSFLGDYGYTF. DNA for the CDR3: TGTGCCAGCAGCTTTTTAGGAGACTATGGCTACACCTTC.

A single count supports this clone. This chain connects TRBV6-2 or TRBV6-3 to TRBJ2-3; 8 nucleotides match TRBD1. V shed 5 bases and J 2 bases; nucleotides not matched to a gene: 9. In germline, CDR1 is MNHEY, CDR2 SVGEGT. This CDR3 has 16 residues. The CDR3 loop is CASSAGTGSFTDTQYF. CDR3 coding DNA: TGTGCCAGCAGTGCCGGGACAGGATCATTCACAGATACGCAGTATTTT.

This clone was seen a handful of times. The chain recombines TRBV6-5 with TRBJ2-7; D unclear. Trimming shortened V by 8 bases and J by 4 bases, and 15 bases separated the two germline ends. CDR3 length: 13 residues. Germline CDR1 is MNHEY and CDR2 is SVGAGI. This chain's CDR3 is CASARGDGYEQYF. The CDR3 bases are TGTGCCAGCGCTAGAGGCGACGGGTACGAGCAGTACTTC.

This clone was recorded a few times. This sequence joins TRBV7-6 and TRBJ2-5; 9 bases match TRBD1. CDR1 is SGHVS, CDR2 FNYEAQ, per germline. Losses at the gene ends were 5 bases for V and 5 bases for J; bases not matched to a gene: 9. The CDR3 contains 15 residues. CDR3 DNA sequence: TGTGCCAGCAGCCATGACAGGGGGTTGAGGGAGACCCAGTACTTC. This codes for CASSHDRGLRETQYF.